Presented here are 32 T cell receptor beta chains from one specimen sequenced in a study of tumor-infiltrating lymphocytes in primary liver carcinoma. The investigators made TCR beta cDNA from roughly 0.55 ug total RNA, using a constant-region primer. A slightly modified ARM-PCR protocol with three nested multiplex PCR rounds produced these TCR beta libraries. Researchers ran the first two PCR rounds for roughly 10 cycles each with TRBV1-TRBV30 forward primers and a C-beta reverse primer. From the multiplex PCR reads, TCRdb called clonotypes with MiXCR, one entry per CDR3 protein. Here the sample spans about 37,000 distinct CDR3 sequences, roughly 73% being singletons. Without any cell sorting, about 20-31 mg of bulk tissue yielded co-extracted RNA and DNA. The sample was tumor-adjacent normal liver tissue. All receptors come from a man between 40 and 49 years old with primary liver carcinoma and hepatitis B virus infection.

This clonotype was counted ten times or more. The chain links TRBV7-9 to TRBJ1-3; no reliable D call. The CDR3 has 16 amino acids. V lost 5 bases and J 0 bases, leaving 14 bases between the germline ends. Germline CDR1 reads SEHNR; CDR2 reads FQNEAQ (reference sequence). The CDR3 DNA is TGTGCCAGCAGCCCAGAGGCGGGCCCCTCTGGAAACACCATATATTTT. It codes for CASSPEAGPSGNTIYF.

As regards this clonotype: One end of the junction does not line up with germline, which may come from a read error. This chain connects TRBV7-8 to TRBJ1-1; TRBD1 is a possible D gene (6 bases). This CDR3 is 14 amino acids long. Looked up from germline, CDR1 is SGHVS and CDR2 is FQNEAQ. This CDR3 is CASSQTGANTEAFF. The CDR3 DNA reads as TGTGCCAGCAGTCAGACAGGAGCGAACACTGAGGCTTTCTTT.

This clonotype is medium-sized in the sample. The chain carries TRBV7-9 and TRBJ2-1; 14 bases agree with TRBD2. Germline CDR1 SEHNR, CDR2 FQNEAQ (reference sequence). With 3 bases clipped from V and 9 bases from J, the junction kept 7 bases outside the gene matches. The CDR3 contains 16 residues. CDR3 nucleotides: TGTGCCAGCAGCTTCTGGGGACTAGCGGGAGTTCCTGAGCAGTTCTTC. This gives the protein CASSFWGLAGVPEQFF.

V is TRBV28 and J is TRBJ2-7; 12 bases are shared with TRBD1. The CDR3 loop spans 14 amino acids. Germline CDR1 MDHEN, CDR2 SYDVKM. CDR3: CASGGTGGAYEQYF. DNA of the CDR3: TGTGCAAGCGGGGGGACAGGGGGCGCTTACGAGCAGTACTTC.

Details on this clonotype: Lacking the conserved final phenylalanine or tryptophan, this CDR3 likely reflects a read error. The V call is TRBV10-2, the J call TRBJ1-1; no definite D call. Germline V gene lookup returns CDR1 WSHSY and CDR2 SAAADI. This CDR3 spans 13 amino acids. The CDR3 nucleotides are TGCGCCAACGGTGAAGTAGAAAACATTGAAGCTTTCATT. Protein product: CANGEVENIEAFI.

At least ten counts were recorded for this clonotype. The genes are TRBV6-4 and TRBJ1-1; D ambiguous. CDR1 is MRHNA and CDR2 is SNTAGT in the germline V gene. This CDR3 has 13 residues. V lost 0 bases, J lost 1 base, and 3 bases lay in between. This chain's CDR3 is CASSDSGNTEAFF. DNA for the CDR3: TGTGCCAGCAGTGACTCAGGGAACACTGAAGCTTTCTTT.

Comment on this clonotype: At one of its ends the junction is not consistent with the germline gene, which may arise from a read error. The gene calls are TRBV11-2 and TRBJ2-3; TRBD1 matches 7 bases. The CDR3 covers 15 residues. CDR1 SGHAT and CDR2 FQNNGV come from the germline V gene. CDR3 residues: CASSLVSAGGDTQYF. CDR3 DNA: TGTGCCAGTAGCTTAGTTAGCGCAGGGGGAGATACGCAGTATTTT. Combining the CDR3 with reference TRBV11-2 and TRBJ2-3 gives the whole variable domain EAGVAQSPRYKIIEKRQSVAFWCNPISGHATLYWYQQILGQGPKLLIQFQNNGVVDDSQLPKDRFSAERLKGVDSTLKIQPAKLEDSAVYLCASSLVSAGGDTQYFGPGTRLTVL.

The V gene is TRBV6-5, the J gene TRBJ2-1; 7 bases match TRBD2. Trimming at V came to 0 bases and at J to 7 bases, leaving 12 bases not matched to a gene. The germline V gene has CDR1 MNHEY and CDR2 SVGAGI. CDR3 length: 17 residues. The CDR3 loop reads CASSYSETSRIGNEQFF. Here the CDR3 DNA reads TGTGCCAGCAGTTACTCCGAGACTAGCAGGATAGGGAATGAGCAGTTCTTC.

Concerning this clonotype itself: A read error may account for a junction end that differs from germline. The V call is TRBV6-2 or TRBV6-3, the J call TRBJ2-5, with 9 bases that match TRBD2. This CDR3 contains 16 residues. Germline loops: CDR1 MNHEY, CDR2 SVGEGT. CDR3 sequence (DNA): TGTACCAGCTACCACCGAATAGCGGGAGATCAAGAGACCCAGTACTTC. It codes for CTSYHRIAGDQETQYF.

To note about this clonotype: Likely a read error: the CDR3 ends without its conserved phenylalanine or tryptophan. The genes are TRBV6-2 or TRBV6-3 and TRBJ2-2; possibly TRBD2 for D (5 bases). This CDR3 is 15 amino acids long. Germline CDR1 MNHEY, CDR2 SVGEGT. In nucleotides, the CDR3 is TGTGCCAGCAGGCCCCCGGGGTCGAACACCGAGGAGCTGTTTTTG. This codes for CASRPPGSNTEELFL.

As for this clonotype: Germline is not matched at one junction end, which may reflect a read error. The V gene is TRBV11-2, the J gene TRBJ1-2; TRBD1 is a possible D gene (5 bases). The CDR3 extends over 13 amino acids. CDR1 and CDR2 from the germline V gene are SGHAT and FQNNGV. The DNA of the CDR3 is TGTGTCAGCAGCTCCGCTGGGGGATCCGGCTACACCTTC. Translation: CVSSSAGGSGYTF.

A word on this clonotype: One junction end disagrees with the germline gene, perhaps due to a read error. The chain is built from TRBV29-1 and TRBJ1-1; 7 positions agree with TRBD1. In germline, CDR1 is SQVTM, CDR2 ANQGSEA. The CDR3 is made up of 11 amino acids. In DNA, the CDR3 is TGCATCGGCCGTGGGACAGCTGACGCTTTCTTT. This encodes CIGRGTADAFF.

This clonotype was recorded once. At one end, the junction sequence differs from germline, possibly due to a read error. The V gene is TRBV12-3 or TRBV12-4, the J gene TRBJ2-1, with a weak D call TRBD2 (5 bases). The CDR3 is 12 amino acids. The CDR3 DNA reads TGTACCAGCACCAGAGGAGACTACGAGCAGTTCTTC. This translates into CTSTRGDYEQFF.

Comments on this clonotype: Mismatch with germline at one junction end may stem from a read error. The chain recombines TRBV4-2 with TRBJ1-1; 7 bases line up with TRBD1. The CDR3 is 15 residues long. In germline, CDR1 is LGHNA, CDR2 YNFKEQ. The CDR3 sequence: CVSGQEPTNRGKAFF. CDR3 bases: TGTGTCAGCGGCCAAGAACCGACCAACAGGGGAAAAGCTTTCTTT.

The rearrangement links TRBV6-5 to TRBJ1-3; the match to TRBD1 covers 7 bases. This CDR3 has 18 residues. Germline V gene sequence: CDR1 MNHEY, CDR2 SVGAGI. V trimming: 4 bases; J trimming: 0 bases; junction bases outside the gene matches: 12. CDR3 coding DNA: TGTGCCAGCAGTTCTGCCAGAGACAGGGTCGTCTCTGGAAACACCATATATTTT. This codes for CASSSARDRVVSGNTIYF.

About this clonotype itself: One junction end disagrees with the germline gene, perhaps due to a read error. J is TRBJ2-1 and V is TRBV4-1; D unresolved. The CDR3 is made up of 10 amino acids. Per germline, CDR1 MGHRA and CDR2 YSYEKL. The CDR3 sequence: CASSKITKVF. The CDR3 bases are TGCGCCAGCAGCAAGATTACGAAGGTCTTC.

Concerning this clonotype: Relative to the germline gene, one junction end is altered; a read error may explain this. The chain recombines TRBV10-2 with TRBJ1-1; D is unclear. CDR1 is WSHSY, CDR2 SAAADI, per germline. The CDR3 consists of 13 residues. The CDR3 is CASNEVERTEASF. DNA for the CDR3: TGCGCCAGCAATGAAGTAGAACGCACTGAAGCTTCCTTT.

Note on this clonotype: The junction shows a germline mismatch at one end, possibly a read error. The chain links TRBV10-2 to TRBJ1-5; a weak D match, TRBD1 (6 bases). The V gene's germline CDR1 is WSHSY and CDR2 SAAADI. The CDR3 has 14 residues. The CDR3 loop reads CVSSEIAGDQPHYF. For the CDR3, the DNA is TGCGTCAGCAGTGAGATCGCAGGGGATCAGCCCCATTATTTT.

Comments on this clonotype: The missing conserved phenylalanine or tryptophan at the end of this CDR3 makes a read error likely. The rearrangement joins TRBV6-1 to TRBJ2-7, with D perhaps being TRBD1 or TRBD2 (5 bases each). This CDR3 comprises 15 residues. In germline, CDR1 is MNHNS, CDR2 SASEGT. CDR3 in DNA: TGTGCCAGCAGTGTTGGGACGGTGGACTCCCACGAGCAGTACTCC. This encodes CASSVGTVDSHEQYS.

As to this clonotype: Its ends do not fully match the called genes, so a read error is possible. The rearrangement links TRBV11-2 to TRBJ2-4; unclear D gene. Germline CDR1 is SGHAT and CDR2 is FQNNGV. This CDR3 is 15 amino acids long. Written as DNA, the CDR3 is TGTGCCAACACCATTTCGGCGGTAGCCAAAAACATTCGGTACTTC. Translation gives CANTISAVAKNIRYF. The complete variable domain, with remaining parts taken from reference TRBV11-2 and TRBJ2-4, reads EAGVAQSPRYKIIEKRQSVAFWCNPISGHATLYWYQQILGQGPKLLIQFQNNGVVDDSQLPKDRFSAERLKGVDSTLKIQPAKLEDSAVYLCANTISAVAKNIRYFGAGTRLSVL.

With regard to this clonotype: The missing conserved phenylalanine or tryptophan at the end of this CDR3 makes a read error likely. The DNA is left out, because the CDR3 cannot be placed on it with certainty; the CDR3 is given as TCRdb lists it. The chain uses TRBV11-1 and TRBJ2-2; the DNA was not used to check the table's D call, TRBD1. Termini included, the CDR3 measures 15 amino acids. Per germline, CDR1 SGHAT and CDR2 FQDESV (reference sequence). The CDR3 is CVSSPSGGAPGELFV.

About this clonotype itself: A much larger clone is a single base away; this may be a read error. The gene calls are TRBV28 and TRBJ2-1, with no clear D. Per germline, CDR1 MDHEN and CDR2 SYDVKM. The CDR3 loop spans 15 amino acids. The CDR3 reads CASSTSAKPYNGQFF. The CDR3, as DNA: TGTGCCAGCAGTACTTCAGCAAAACCTTACAATGGGCAGTTCTTC.

Comments on this clonotype: Its ends do not fully match the called genes, so a read error is possible. V usage is TRBV7-8 and J usage is TRBJ2-5, with 12 bases identical to TRBD2. CDR3 length: 17 amino acids. The germline V gene encodes CDR1 SGHVS and CDR2 FQNEAQ. For the CDR3, the DNA is TGTGCCAGCTGCTTAATCAGCCTAGCGGGAGGGGGAGAGACCCAGTACTTC. Its protein product is CASCLISLAGGGETQYF.

This clonotype was detected only once. Likely a read error: the CDR3 ends without its conserved phenylalanine or tryptophan. V is TRBV11-2 and J is TRBJ2-3, with 8 bases fitting TRBD1. The CDR3 has 15 residues. The J segment lost 8 bases and the V segment lost 1 base, leaving 8 bases of the junction unmatched. Germline assignment: CDR1 SGHAT and CDR2 FQNNGV. The CDR3 loop reads CASSLVTTGGATQYY. The CDR3, as DNA: TGTGCCAGCAGCTTAGTTACCACAGGGGGAGCTACGCAGTATTAT.

The chain uses TRBV6-1 and TRBJ2-7; no firm D call. Germline V gene data show CDR1 as MNHNS and CDR2 as SASEGT. The CDR3 extends over 13 amino acids. The V gene lost 8 bases and the J gene lost 0 bases, with 11 bases spanning the gap. For the CDR3, the DNA is TGTGCCAGCTGTTGGGATACCTCCTACGAGCAGTACTTC. Translation: CASCWDTSYEQYF.

Details on this clonotype: This likely comes from a read error, as the CDR3 has no conserved phenylalanine or tryptophan at its end. The rearrangement links TRBV5-4 to TRBJ2-5; D unresolved. The CDR3 sequence is 15 residues long. In germline, CDR1 is SGHNT, CDR2 YYREEE (reference sequence). The CDR3, as DNA: TGTGCCAGCAGCTCGAACGGAGTCGGCCAAGAGACTCAGTACTCC. Protein sequence: CASSSNGVGQETQYS.

This clonotype was seen at least ten times. The chain links TRBV28 to TRBJ1-5; no clear D gene. Trimming left V 5 bases short and J 2 bases short, with 19 bases between. This CDR3 has 17 amino acids. Germline V gene data show CDR1 as MDHEN and CDR2 as SYDVKM. CDR3 loop: CASSLLPGREGNQPQHF. CDR3 coding DNA: TGTGCCAGCAGTCTCTTACCGGGCCGAGAGGGCAATCAGCCCCAGCATTTT.

As to this clonotype: The junction does not match germline at one end; this may be a read error. The V call is TRBV6-5, the J call TRBJ2-5, with D perhaps TRBD2 (5 bases). The CDR3 extends over 12 amino acids. CDR1 is MNHEY and CDR2 is SVGAGI in the germline V gene. In DNA form, the CDR3 reads TGTGCCAGCAGTCCCGACTGGGAGACCCAGTGGTTC. Amino acid sequence: CASSPDWETQWF.

This clonotype qualifies as medium-sized. This rearrangement joins TRBV12-3 or TRBV12-4 to TRBJ1-3, with D maybe TRBD1 (5 bases). The V end was cut by 0 bases, the J end by 0 bases, with 9 bases between. This CDR3 comprises 16 residues. In DNA, the CDR3 is TGTGCCAGCAGTTTAGCGGGGGAACTCTCTGGAAACACCATATATTTT. It yields the protein CASSLAGELSGNTIYF.

The sample holds many counts of this clonotype. The CDR3: CASSVQGREQYF. CDR3 nucleotides: TGTGCCAGCAGTGTCCAGGGCCGCGAGCAGTACTTC. V is TRBV2 and J is TRBJ2-7; D possibly corresponds to TRBD1 (5 bases). Trimming shortened V by 4 bases and J by 6 bases, and 10 bases separated the two germline ends. The germline V gene encodes CDR1 SNHLY and CDR2 FYNNEI. This CDR3 comprises 12 residues.

A word on this clonotype: A junction end diverges from the germline sequence, so it may reflect a read error. The chain employs TRBV11-2 and TRBJ2-7, with D perhaps matching TRBD1 (5 bases). Germline V gene lookup returns CDR1 SGHAT and CDR2 FQNNGV. This CDR3 region has 14 residues. CDR3 residues: CACGSNRNSYKQYF. The CDR3 nucleotides are TGTGCCTGCGGCTCTAACAGGAACTCCTACAAGCAGTACTTC.

There are a few counts of this clonotype. The chain is built from TRBV30 and TRBJ2-2, with 7 nucleotides matching TRBD1. J was trimmed by 3 bases and V by 1 base; bases with no gene match: 5. This CDR3 contains 15 residues. CDR1 GTSNPN and CDR2 SVGIG come from the germline V gene (reference sequence). The CDR3 loop reads CAWSAPGQHTGELFF. CDR3 coding DNA: TGTGCCTGGAGTGCCCCGGGACAGCACACCGGGGAGCTGTTTTTT.